Below are 23 T cell receptor beta chains sequenced from a single sample in a study of T-cell memory formation after mild COVID-19. Each CDR3 protein is one row after TCRdb ran MiXCR on the 5' RACE reads. The repertoire consists of around 110,000 distinct CDR3 sequences, with approximately 14% occurring once and the leading ten covering less than 40%. The sequencing input was PBMCs or a T cell subset sorted from them (not recorded which). The receptors stem from a man between 18 and 35 years old who had mild COVID-19 (a few samples of this study predate the infection). Cell type and time point are not known.

The chain couples TRBV3-1 to TRBJ2-3, with D perhaps assigned TRBD1 or TRBD2 (5 bases each). This CDR3 comprises 18 residues. Trimming took off 1 base at V and 6 bases at J, with 23 bases between the two ends. Germline V gives CDR1 LGHDT, CDR2 YNNKEL (reference sequence). The DNA of the CDR3 is TGTGCCAGCAGCCAAGCCTACCTCCGGGACCTAAGAACGGATACGCAGTATTTT. This sequence encodes CASSQAYLRDLRTDTQYF.

This clonotype showed up just a few times. The chain uses TRBV6-4 and TRBJ2-5; the D gene is possibly TRBD2 (6 bases). CDR1 and CDR2 (germline): MRHNA, SNTAGT. The CDR3 runs 15 residues. Between the trimmed V and J ends, which lost 6 bases and 4 bases, there was a span of 18 bases. CDR3 amino acids: CASSETGGASETQYF. The DNA of the CDR3 is TGTGCCAGCAGCGAAACCGGGGGAGCATCAGAGACCCAGTACTTC.

The chain employs TRBV29-1 and TRBJ2-3, with TRBD2 identical over 8 bases. Trimming cost V 4 bases and J 5 bases; bases outside gene matches: 8. CDR1 and CDR2 from the germline V gene are SQVTM and ANQGSEA. CDR3 length: 14 residues. CDR3 protein: CSVGPAGGEDTQYF. In nucleotides, the CDR3 is TGCAGCGTTGGGCCCGCCGGGGGGGAAGATACGCAGTATTTT.

This clonotype has more than one count but fewer than ten. The chain carries TRBV9 and TRBJ2-5; D is possibly TRBD1 or TRBD2 (5 bases each). The CDR3 is 13 amino acids. Germline CDR1 SGDLS, CDR2 YYNGEE. V was trimmed by 0 bases and J by 5 bases, leaving 8 bases between them. The CDR3 here is CASSVEGTETQYF. As DNA, the CDR3 is TGTGCCAGCAGCGTAGAGGGGACGGAGACCCAGTACTTC.

This clonotype was counted between two and nine times. This chain uses TRBV7-6 with TRBJ1-1, with a possible D match to TRBD1 (6 bases). Germline-derived CDR1 and CDR2 are SGHVS and FNYEAQ. The V and J ends lost 0 bases and 5 bases respectively, with 10 bases between them. The CDR3 has 14 residues. The CDR3 spells CASSLAGGRTEAFF. CDR3 nucleotides: TGTGCCAGCAGCTTAGCCGGGGGGCGGACTGAAGCTTTCTTT.

This clonotype was observed a few times. J is TRBJ1-4 and V is TRBV9; D gene unclear. Trimming removed 5 bases at V and 4 bases at J, with 3 bases between. The germline CDR1 and CDR2 sequences are SGDLS and YYNGEE. The CDR3 is 11 residues long. As DNA, the CDR3 is TGTGCCAGCAGTGATAATGAAAAACTGTTTTTT. Amino acids: CASSDNEKLFF.

This clonotype was seen at least ten times. V is TRBV7-2 and J is TRBJ1-1; tentative D call: TRBD1 (5 bases). The length of the CDR3 is 12 residues. V lost 3 bases and J 7 bases, leaving 9 bases between the germline ends. In germline, CDR1 is SGHTA, CDR2 FQGNSA. The CDR3 DNA reads as TGTGCCAGCAGCTTTACAGGAGATGAAGCTTTCTTT. Protein product: CASSFTGDEAFF.

This clonotype was recorded many times. The chain is built from TRBV28 and TRBJ1-4; D not resolved. The CDR3 is 16 amino acids. Trimming removed 5 bases at V and 0 bases at J, with 13 bases between. The germline gives CDR1 MDHEN, CDR2 SYDVKM. CDR3 nucleotides: TGTGCCAGCAGTCTAGAGGGTTCAGCAACTAATGAAAAACTGTTTTTT. It yields the protein CASSLEGSATNEKLFF. Using reference TRBV28 and TRBJ1-4 for the parts outside the CDR3, the full variable domain is DVKVTQSSRYLVKRTGEKVFLECVQDMDHENMFWYRQDPGLGLRLIYFSYDVKMKEKGDIPEGYSVSREKKERFSLILESASTNQTSMYLCASSLEGSATNEKLFFGSGTQLSVL.

The chain employs TRBV21-1 and TRBJ2-7; the D call TRBD1 from the table was never checked on the DNA. TRBV21-1 is given as a pseudogene. CDR3 length: 12 residues. CDR3 sequence reads: CASTGTRYEQYV. For the CDR3, the DNA is TGTGCCAGTACCGGGACCCGATACGAGCAGTACGTC.

In its sample, this clonotype was seen many times. J is TRBJ1-3 and V is TRBV7-9; D not resolved. Between the trimmed V and J ends, which lost 5 bases and 0 bases, there was a span of 14 bases. The V gene's germline CDR1 is SEHNR and CDR2 FQNEAQ (reference sequence). The CDR3 loop spans 16 amino acids. The CDR3 coding sequence is TGTGCCAGCAGCCCCGTTGGACTGATCTCTGGAAACACCATATATTTT. It yields the protein CASSPVGLISGNTIYF.

The chain uses TRBV12-3 or TRBV12-4 and TRBJ2-2; no clear D. The ends were cut back, 5 bases at V and 4 bases at J, with 14 bases in the middle. This CDR3 is 15 amino acids long. Written as DNA, the CDR3 is TGTGCCAGCAGTCCCGGAATTACGGGCACCGGGGAGCTGTTTTTT. This encodes CASSPGITGTGELFF.

This clonotype was recorded a few times. J is TRBJ2-7 and V is TRBV4-1, with D hard to call. The CDR3 is 14 residues long. Trimming left V 0 bases short and J 5 bases short, with 11 bases between. Germline CDR1 and CDR2: MGHRA and YSYEKL. CDR3 protein: CASSQEAGRNEQYF. CDR3 nucleotides: TGCGCCAGCAGCCAAGAGGCCGGAAGGAACGAGCAGTACTTC.

Only a few counts were recorded for this clonotype. The chain recombines TRBV4-1 with TRBJ2-7, with a weak D call TRBD1 (5 bases). Germline CDR1 and CDR2: MGHRA and YSYEKL. CDR3 length equals 13 residues. V lost 4 bases and J 4 bases, leaving 11 bases between the germline ends. In DNA, the CDR3 is TGCGCCAGCAGCCTCCTAGGGGATTACGAGCAGTACTTC. This gives the protein CASSLLGDYEQYF.

This clonotype appeared many times. The rearrangement links TRBV12-3 or TRBV12-4 to TRBJ2-5; 11 bases align to TRBD2. V dropped 5 bases and J dropped 0; count of bases not matched to a gene: 2. This CDR3 spans 15 amino acids. CDR3 in DNA: TGTGCCAGCAGTGGACTAGCGGGCGACCAAGAGACCCAGTACTTC. The encoded protein is CASSGLAGDQETQYF.

This clonotype was seen a few times. Compared with germline, one end of the junction differs, possibly owing to a read error. The CDR3 protein is CSAGDPGTGRIGLFF. CDR3 nucleotides: TGCAGTGCTGGAGACCCCGGGACAGGCCGGATAGGGCTGTTTTTT. The rearrangement joins TRBV20-1 to TRBJ2-2, with 8 bases identical to TRBD1. The CDR3 has 15 amino acids. The germline V gene encodes CDR1 DFQATT and CDR2 SNEGSKA (reference sequence).

The chain recombines TRBV20-1 with TRBJ2-5; D could derive from TRBD1 or TRBD2 (6 bases each). The ends were cut back, 1 base at V and 2 bases at J, with 14 bases in the middle. The CDR3 spans 15 residues. CDR1 is DFQATT, CDR2 SNEGSKA, per germline (reference sequence). This CDR3 is CSARGSRGPQETQYF. The DNA of the CDR3 is TGCAGTGCTAGAGGCAGTCGGGGGCCTCAAGAGACCCAGTACTTC.

The table lists this clonotype with a few counts. This rearrangement joins TRBV5-5 to TRBJ1-2; unclear D gene. Germline loops: CDR1 SGHKS, CDR2 YYEKEE (reference sequence). Trimming pared 1 base from V and 0 bases from J, leaving 10 bases between. The CDR3 runs 15 residues. The CDR3 DNA is TGTGCCAGCAGCTTGATACGGATTACTAACTATGGCTACACCTTC. As protein: CASSLIRITNYGYTF.

This clonotype has more than one count but fewer than ten. One end of the junction fails to match germline, which may point to a read error. The V call is TRBV19, the J call TRBJ2-1; 9 bases map to TRBD1. The CDR3 covers 13 residues. CDR1 is LNHDA, CDR2 SQIVND, per germline (reference sequence). CDR3 DNA: TGTGCCAGTCACCATTCGGGACAGGGTTTAGGGGTCTTC. Encoded protein: CASHHSGQGLGVF.

Ten or more counts support this clonotype. The chain joins TRBV7-3 to TRBJ2-1; D is uncertain. This CDR3 spans 15 amino acids. The V gene's germline CDR1 is SGHTA and CDR2 FQGTGA. V shed 5 bases and J shed 3 bases, with 14 bases lying between them. CDR3 protein: CASSPWPSGYNEQFF. Written as DNA, the CDR3 is TGTGCCAGCAGCCCCTGGCCCTCGGGCTACAATGAGCAGTTCTTC.

V and J are TRBV4-3 and TRBJ2-3, with 14 bases matching TRBD2. The CDR3 length is 16 residues. CDR1 and CDR2 (germline): LGHNA, YSLEER. Losses at the gene ends were 4 bases for V and 6 bases for J; bases not matched to a gene: 6. CDR3 loop: CASSLRLAGGWDTQYF. The CDR3 nucleotides read TGCGCCAGCAGCCTCAGACTAGCGGGGGGGTGGGATACGCAGTATTTT.

V is TRBV7-9 and J is TRBJ1-1, with 7 bases matching TRBD1. Per germline, CDR1 SEHNR and CDR2 FQNEAQ (reference sequence). V gave up 4 bases and J gave up 3 bases; unmatched junction bases: 8. The CDR3 runs to 15 residues. CDR3 sequence reads: CASSSTNRGDTEAFF. CDR3 nucleotide sequence: TGTGCCAGCAGCTCTACAAACAGGGGAGACACTGAAGCTTTCTTT.

V gene TRBV5-1 combines with J gene TRBJ1-5, with 7 bases fitting TRBD1. The CDR3 contains 14 residues. V lost 4 bases, J lost 6 bases, and 7 bases stayed unmatched. CDR1 and CDR2 (germline): SGHRS, YFSETQ. Here the CDR3 reads CASSPGGESQPQHF. CDR3 sequence (DNA): TGCGCCAGCAGCCCAGGGGGGGAGAGTCAGCCCCAGCATTTT.

This clonotype was observed a handful of times. Compared with germline, one end of the junction differs, possibly owing to a read error. CDR3 residues: CASRTSENSPLHF. CDR3 DNA sequence: TGCGCTAGCAGAACAAGCGAAAATTCACCCCTCCACTTT. This chain uses TRBV5-1 with TRBJ1-6; no reliable D call. The germline CDR1 and CDR2 sequences are SGHRS and YFSETQ. The CDR3 consists of 13 residues.